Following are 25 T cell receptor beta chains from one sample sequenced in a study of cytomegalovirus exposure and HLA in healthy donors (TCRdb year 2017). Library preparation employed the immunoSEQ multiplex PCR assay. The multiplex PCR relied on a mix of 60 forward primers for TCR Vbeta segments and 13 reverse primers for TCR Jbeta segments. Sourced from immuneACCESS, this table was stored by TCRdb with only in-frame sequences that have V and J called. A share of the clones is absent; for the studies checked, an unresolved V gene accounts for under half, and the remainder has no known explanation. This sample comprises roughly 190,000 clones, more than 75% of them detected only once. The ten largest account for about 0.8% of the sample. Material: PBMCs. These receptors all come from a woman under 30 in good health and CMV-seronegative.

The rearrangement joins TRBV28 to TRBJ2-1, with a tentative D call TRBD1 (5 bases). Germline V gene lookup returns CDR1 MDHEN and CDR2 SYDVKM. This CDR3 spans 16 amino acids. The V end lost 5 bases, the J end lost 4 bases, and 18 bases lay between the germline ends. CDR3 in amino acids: CASSPSPRVPYNEQFF. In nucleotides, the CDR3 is TGTGCCAGCAGTCCCAGCCCCAGGGTACCTTACAATGAGCAGTTCTTC.

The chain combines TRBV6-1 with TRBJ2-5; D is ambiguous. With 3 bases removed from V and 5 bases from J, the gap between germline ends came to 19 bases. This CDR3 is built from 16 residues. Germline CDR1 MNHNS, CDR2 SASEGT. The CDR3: CASSDLTQQQQETQYF. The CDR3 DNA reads TGTGCCAGCAGTGATTTGACACAACAACAGCAGGAGACCCAGTACTTC.

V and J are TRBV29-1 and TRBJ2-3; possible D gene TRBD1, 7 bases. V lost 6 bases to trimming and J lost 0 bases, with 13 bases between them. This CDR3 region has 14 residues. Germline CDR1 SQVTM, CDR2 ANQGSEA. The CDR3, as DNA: TGCAGCGTGGCAGGGGGGTCCAGCACAGATACGCAGTATTTT. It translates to CSVAGGSSTDTQYF.

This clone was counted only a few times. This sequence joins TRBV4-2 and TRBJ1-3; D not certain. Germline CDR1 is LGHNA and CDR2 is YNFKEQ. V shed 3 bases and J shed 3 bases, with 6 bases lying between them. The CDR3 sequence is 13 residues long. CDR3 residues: CASSQEDGNTIYF. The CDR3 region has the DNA TGTGCCAGCAGCCAGGAGGATGGAAACACCATATATTTT.

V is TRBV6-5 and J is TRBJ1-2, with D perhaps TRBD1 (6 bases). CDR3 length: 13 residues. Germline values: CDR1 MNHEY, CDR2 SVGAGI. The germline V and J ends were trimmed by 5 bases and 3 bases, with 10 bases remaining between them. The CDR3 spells CASSPDRYYGYTF. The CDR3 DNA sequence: TGTGCCAGCAGTCCCGACAGGTACTATGGCTACACCTTC.

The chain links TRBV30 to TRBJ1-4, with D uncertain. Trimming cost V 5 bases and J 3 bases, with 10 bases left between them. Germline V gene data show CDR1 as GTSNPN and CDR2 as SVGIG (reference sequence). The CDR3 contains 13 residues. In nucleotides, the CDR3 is TGTGCCTGGGCGCCCGGGGCTAATGAAAAACTGTTTTTT. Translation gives CAWAPGANEKLFF.

CDR3 coding DNA: TGTGCCAGCACAGGGGCGGGCGAGCAGTACTTC. Its protein product is CASTGAGEQYF. The chain combines TRBV6-6 with TRBJ2-7; D possibly corresponds to TRBD1 (6 bases). The germline V gene encodes CDR1 MNHNY and CDR2 SVGAGI (reference sequence). CDR3 size: 11 residues. V lost 7 bases and J 6 bases, leaving 10 bases between the germline ends.

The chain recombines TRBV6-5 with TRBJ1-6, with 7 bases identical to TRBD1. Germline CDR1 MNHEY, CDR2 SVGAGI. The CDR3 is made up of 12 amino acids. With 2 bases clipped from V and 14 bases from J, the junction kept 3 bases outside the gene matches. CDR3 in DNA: TGTGCCAGCAGTTACGGCGACAGGGCCCTCCACTTT. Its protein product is CASSYGDRALHF.

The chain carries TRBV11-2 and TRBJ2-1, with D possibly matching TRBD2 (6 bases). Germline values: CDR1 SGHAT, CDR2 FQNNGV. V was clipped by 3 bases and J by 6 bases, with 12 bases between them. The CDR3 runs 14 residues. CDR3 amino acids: CASSFWRGRNEQFF. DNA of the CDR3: TGTGCCAGCAGCTTCTGGCGGGGCCGCAATGAGCAGTTCTTC.

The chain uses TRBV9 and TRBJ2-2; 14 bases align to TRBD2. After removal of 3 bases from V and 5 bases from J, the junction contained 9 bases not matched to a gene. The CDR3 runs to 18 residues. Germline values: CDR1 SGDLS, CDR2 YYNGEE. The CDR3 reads CASSGSGTSGRRTGELFF. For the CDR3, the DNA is TGTGCCAGCAGCGGATCCGGGACTAGCGGGAGAAGGACCGGGGAGCTGTTTTTT.

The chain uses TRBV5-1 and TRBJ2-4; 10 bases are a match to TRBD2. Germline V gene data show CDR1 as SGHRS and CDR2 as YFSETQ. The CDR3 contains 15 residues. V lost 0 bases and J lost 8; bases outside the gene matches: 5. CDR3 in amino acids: CASSLERGGQYIQYF. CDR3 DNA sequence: TGCGCCAGCAGCTTGGAGCGGGGGGGCCAATACATTCAGTACTTC.

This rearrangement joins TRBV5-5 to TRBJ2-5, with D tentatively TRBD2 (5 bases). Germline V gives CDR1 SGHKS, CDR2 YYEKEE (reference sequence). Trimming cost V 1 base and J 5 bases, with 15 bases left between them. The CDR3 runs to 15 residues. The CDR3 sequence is CASSLTGNLGETQYF. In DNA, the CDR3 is TGTGCCAGCAGCTTGACCGGGAATCTTGGGGAGACCCAGTACTTC. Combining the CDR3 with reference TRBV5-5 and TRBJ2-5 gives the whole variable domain DAGVTQSPTHLIKTRGQQVTLRCSPISGHKSVSWYQQVLGQGPQFIFQYYEKEERGRGNFPDRFSARQFPNYSSELNVNALLLGDSALYLCASSLTGNLGETQYFGPGTRLLVL.

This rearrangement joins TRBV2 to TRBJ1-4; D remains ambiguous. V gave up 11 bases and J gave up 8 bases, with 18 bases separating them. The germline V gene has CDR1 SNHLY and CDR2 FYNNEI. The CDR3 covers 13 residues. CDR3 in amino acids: CAGSRNEGEKLFF. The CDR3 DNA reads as TGTGCCGGATCTCGGAACGAGGGAGAAAAACTGTTTTTT.

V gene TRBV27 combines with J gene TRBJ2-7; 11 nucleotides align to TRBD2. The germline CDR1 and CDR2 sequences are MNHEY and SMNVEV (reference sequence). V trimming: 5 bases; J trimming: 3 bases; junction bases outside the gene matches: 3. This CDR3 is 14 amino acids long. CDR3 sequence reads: CASSPGTSGYEQYF. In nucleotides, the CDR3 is TGTGCCAGCAGTCCCGGGACTAGCGGCTACGAGCAGTACTTC.

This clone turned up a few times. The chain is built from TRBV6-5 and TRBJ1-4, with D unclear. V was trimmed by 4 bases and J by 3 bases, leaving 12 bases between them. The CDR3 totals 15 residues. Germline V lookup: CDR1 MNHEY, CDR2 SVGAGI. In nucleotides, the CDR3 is TGTGCCAGCAGTTCCCTTAGGGAGGCTAATGAAAAACTGTTTTTT. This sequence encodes CASSSLREANEKLFF.

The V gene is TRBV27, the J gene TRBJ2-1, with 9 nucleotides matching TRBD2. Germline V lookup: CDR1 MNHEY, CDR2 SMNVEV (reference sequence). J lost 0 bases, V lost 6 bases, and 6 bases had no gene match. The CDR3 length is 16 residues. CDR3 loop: CASRTSGSSSYNEQFF. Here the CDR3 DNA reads TGTGCCAGCAGGACTAGCGGCTCCAGCTCCTACAATGAGCAGTTCTTC.

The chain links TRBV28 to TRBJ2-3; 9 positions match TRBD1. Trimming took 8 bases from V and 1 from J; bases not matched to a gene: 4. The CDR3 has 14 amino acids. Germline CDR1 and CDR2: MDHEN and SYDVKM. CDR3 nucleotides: TGTGCCAGCGGCCGGACAGGGGGCACAGATACGCAGTATTTT. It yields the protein CASGRTGGTDTQYF. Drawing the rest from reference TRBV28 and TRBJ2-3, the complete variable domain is DVKVTQSSRYLVKRTGEKVFLECVQDMDHENMFWYRQDPGLGLRLIYFSYDVKMKEKGDIPEGYSVSREKKERFSLILESASTNQTSMYLCASGRTGGTDTQYFGPGTRLTVL.

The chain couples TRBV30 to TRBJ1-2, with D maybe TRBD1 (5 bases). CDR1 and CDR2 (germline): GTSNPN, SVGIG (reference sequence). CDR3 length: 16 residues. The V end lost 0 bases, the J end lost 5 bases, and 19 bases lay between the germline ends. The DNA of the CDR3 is TGTGCCTGGAGTGTACTAAGGGTCAGGGAAATGTATGGCTACACCTTC. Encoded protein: CAWSVLRVREMYGYTF.

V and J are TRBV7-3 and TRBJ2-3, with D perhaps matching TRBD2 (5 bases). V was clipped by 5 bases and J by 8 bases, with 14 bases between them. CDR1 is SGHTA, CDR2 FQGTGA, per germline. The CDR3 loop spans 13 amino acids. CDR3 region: CASSGIIEGTQYF. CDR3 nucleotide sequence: TGTGCCAGCAGCGGAATCATTGAGGGTACGCAGTATTTT.

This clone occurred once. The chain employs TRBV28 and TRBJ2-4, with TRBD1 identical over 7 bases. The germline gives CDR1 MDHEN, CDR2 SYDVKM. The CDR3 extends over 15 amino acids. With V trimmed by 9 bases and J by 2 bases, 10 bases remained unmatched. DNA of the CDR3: TGTGCCAGTACACCAGGGGGTTGGTCCAAAAACATTCAGTACTTC. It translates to CASTPGGWSKNIQYF. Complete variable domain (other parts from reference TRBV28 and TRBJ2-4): DVKVTQSSRYLVKRTGEKVFLECVQDMDHENMFWYRQDPGLGLRLIYFSYDVKMKEKGDIPEGYSVSREKKERFSLILESASTNQTSMYLCASTPGGWSKNIQYFGAGTRLSVL.

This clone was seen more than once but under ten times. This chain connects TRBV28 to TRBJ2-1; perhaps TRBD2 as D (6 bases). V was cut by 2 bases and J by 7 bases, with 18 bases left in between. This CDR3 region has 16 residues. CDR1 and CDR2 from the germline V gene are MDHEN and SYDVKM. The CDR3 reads CASSLEASVNINEQFF. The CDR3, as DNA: TGTGCCAGCAGTTTAGAGGCTAGCGTGAATATTAATGAGCAGTTCTTC.

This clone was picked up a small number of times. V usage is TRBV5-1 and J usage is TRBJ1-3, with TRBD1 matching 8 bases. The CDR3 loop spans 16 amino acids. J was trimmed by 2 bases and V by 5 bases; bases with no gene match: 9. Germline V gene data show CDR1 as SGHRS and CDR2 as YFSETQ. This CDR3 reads CASRSKPGGTGNTIYF. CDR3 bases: TGCGCCAGCAGGTCGAAACCAGGGGGCACTGGAAACACCATATATTTT.

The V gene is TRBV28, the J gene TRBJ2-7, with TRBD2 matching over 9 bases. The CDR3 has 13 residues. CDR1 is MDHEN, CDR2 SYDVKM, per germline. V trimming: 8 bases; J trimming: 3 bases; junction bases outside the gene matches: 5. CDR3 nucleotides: TGTGCCAGCCTCGGGACTAGCAGCTACGAGCAGTACTTC. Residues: CASLGTSSYEQYF.

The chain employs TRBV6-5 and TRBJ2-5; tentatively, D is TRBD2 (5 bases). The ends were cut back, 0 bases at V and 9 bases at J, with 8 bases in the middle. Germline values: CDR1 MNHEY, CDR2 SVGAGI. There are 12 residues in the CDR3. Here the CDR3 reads CASSYSTGAQYF. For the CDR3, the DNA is TGTGCCAGCAGTTACTCGACCGGGGCCCAGTACTTC.

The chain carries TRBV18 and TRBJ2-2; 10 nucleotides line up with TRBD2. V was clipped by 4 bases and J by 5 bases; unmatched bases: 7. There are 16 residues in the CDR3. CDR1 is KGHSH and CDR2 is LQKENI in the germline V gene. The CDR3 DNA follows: TGTGCCAGCTCACAAGCGGGAGGGCCCGAAACCGGGGAGCTGTTTTTT. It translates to CASSQAGGPETGELFF.